This TCR beta chain was recorded in a study of blood T cell repertoires in COVID-19. Trimming pared 5 bases from V and 5 bases from J, leaving 6 bases between. The V gene's germline CDR1 is SEHNR and CDR2 FQNEAQ (reference sequence). The CDR3 is 11 amino acids. Original handling: It was from reference gene primer amplification that nucleated cell counts were estimated. Sequenced by immunoSEQ multiplex PCR; TCRdb stores in-frame clones only, minus some. V, J and clone size reflect that table, while D and trimming were determined from the DNA. Altogether some 320,000 clones are present, 80% to 90% being singletons, with the ten largest covering about 7.8%.

The sequence came from a woman between 45 and 60 years old who had recovered from COVID-19. What was sequenced was peripheral blood. The rearrangement links TRBV7-9 to TRBJ2-5; D remains unclear. In DNA form, the CDR3 reads TGTGCCAGCAGCCCGAGGGAGACCCAGTACTTC. It is translated as CASSPRETQYF.